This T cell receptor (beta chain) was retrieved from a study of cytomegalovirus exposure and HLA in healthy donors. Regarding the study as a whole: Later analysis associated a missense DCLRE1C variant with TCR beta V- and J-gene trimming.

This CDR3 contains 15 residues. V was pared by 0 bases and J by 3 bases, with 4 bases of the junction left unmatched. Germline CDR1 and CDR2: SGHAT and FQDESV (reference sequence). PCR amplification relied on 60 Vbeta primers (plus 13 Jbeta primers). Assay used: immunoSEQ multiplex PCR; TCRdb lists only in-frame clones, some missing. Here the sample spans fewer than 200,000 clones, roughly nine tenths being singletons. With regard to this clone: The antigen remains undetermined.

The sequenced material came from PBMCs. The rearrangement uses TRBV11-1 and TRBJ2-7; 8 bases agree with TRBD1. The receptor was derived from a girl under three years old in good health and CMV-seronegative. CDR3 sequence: CASSLARTGYYEQYF. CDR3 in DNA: TGTGCCAGCAGCTTAGCCCGGACAGGGTACTACGAGCAGTACTTC.